The 21 T cell receptor beta chains given below trace back to one sample, sequenced in a study of early T cells in non-severe SARS-CoV-2 infection. TCRdb used MiXCR to reprocess the 5' RACE reads, holding one entry per CDR3 protein. The table records about 35,000 distinct CDR3 sequences, 5.5% to 6.5% of them present only once. The specimen was whole blood. These TCRs come from an adult who was a healthcare worker with PCR-confirmed SARS-CoV-2 infection or an uninfected control (not recorded which).

This clonotype has a count of ten or more. This chain links TRBV24-1 with TRBJ2-5, with 9 bases that match TRBD2. The CDR3 sequence is 16 residues long. Looked up from germline, CDR1 is KGHDR and CDR2 is SFDVKD. The junction had 8 bases not matched to a gene; V was cut back by 2 bases and J by 5 bases. The CDR3 DNA is TGTGCCACCAGTGATTCCCCCCGTGCGGGAGGGGAGACCCAGTACTTC. This encodes CATSDSPRAGGETQYF.

This clonotype was seen ten or more times. The rearrangement uses TRBV2 and TRBJ2-1; D may be TRBD1 (5 bases). The CDR3 sequence is 10 residues long. Trimming stripped 6 bases from V and 8 bases from J, with 5 bases between. Germline loops: CDR1 SNHLY, CDR2 FYNNEI. The CDR3 DNA sequence: TGTGCCAGCAGGGGGCATGAGCAGTTCTTC. It translates to CASRGHEQFF.

This clonotype was seen at least ten times. The V call is TRBV21-1, the J call TRBJ1-5; the table calls TRBD1, which could not be checked here. TRBV21-1 is labeled a pseudogene. The CDR3 is 14 amino acids. The CDR3 coding sequence is TGTGCCAGCAGCAAAGGCAGGGAATATCAGCCCCAGCATTTT. Amino acid sequence: CASSKGREYQPQHF.

There are many counts of this clonotype. The V and J genes are TRBV24-1 and TRBJ2-1, with unresolved D. The CDR3 totals 12 residues. The germline V gene has CDR1 KGHDR and CDR2 SFDVKD. V lost 12 bases to trimming and J lost 10 bases, with 18 bases between them. The CDR3 coding sequence is TGTGCCGTCGGGCCCCGCGACATGGAGCAGTTCTTC. This sequence encodes CAVGPRDMEQFF.

On this clonotype itself: This may stem from a read error, because a much larger clone lies one nucleotide away. The chain uses TRBV5-6 and TRBJ2-3; D is unresolved. Germline loops: CDR1 SGHDT, CDR2 YYEEEE. The CDR3 covers 15 residues. The CDR3 region is CVSSLEQPSTDTQYF. In nucleotides, the CDR3 is TGTGTCAGCAGCTTGGAACAGCCAAGCACAGATACGCAGTATTTT. Based on the CDR3 plus reference TRBV5-6 and TRBJ2-3, the full variable domain is DAGVTQSPTHLIKTRGQQVTLRCSPKSGHDTVSWYQQALGQGPQFIFQYYEEEERQRGNFPDRFSGHQFPNYSSELNVNALLLGDSALYLCVSSLEQPSTDTQYFGPGTRLTVL.

At least ten counts were recorded for this clonotype. V is TRBV29-1 and J is TRBJ2-7, with D hard to call. This CDR3 is 12 amino acids long. The germline V gene has CDR1 SQVTM and CDR2 ANQGSEA. CDR3 in amino acids: CLPRPGQPQQYF. DNA for the CDR3: TGCCTCCCCCGGCCAGGCCAGCCCCAGCAGTACTTC.

This clonotype was counted ten times or more. The chain joins TRBV20-1 to TRBJ2-5, with D perhaps assigned TRBD1 or TRBD2 (6 bases each). V was clipped by 6 bases and J by 4 bases, with 21 bases between them. The CDR3 contains 15 residues. Germline values: CDR1 DFQATT, CDR2 SNEGSKA (reference sequence). The CDR3, as DNA: TGCAGTGCGCCTCCCCGGGGGCGGTTTGGAGAGACCCAGTACTTC. Translating gives CSAPPRGRFGETQYF.

Note on this clonotype: A much larger clone lies one base from this, so it may be a read error. This sequence joins TRBV3-1 and TRBJ2-1, with D possibly called TRBD1 or TRBD2 (5 bases each). This CDR3 has 13 residues. Germline V gene data show CDR1 as LGHDT and CDR2 as YNNKEL (reference sequence). As DNA, the CDR3 is TGTGCCAGCGGCCAGAGGGGAGTTTATGAGCAGTTCTTC. Translated, it gives CASGQRGVYEQFF.

This clonotype was counted ten times or more. The chain carries TRBV10-2 and TRBJ2-7; 11 positions agree with TRBD2. Trimming at V came to 2 bases and at J to 3 bases, leaving 3 bases not matched to a gene. The CDR3 totals 15 residues. Germline lookup yields CDR1 WSHSY and CDR2 SAAADI. The CDR3 loop is CASSEEGLAVYEQYF. The CDR3 bases are TGCGCCAGCAGTGAGGAGGGACTAGCGGTCTACGAGCAGTACTTC.

The table lists this clonotype with many counts. The rearrangement uses TRBV11-2 and TRBJ2-1, with D unresolved. CDR3 length: 14 amino acids. CDR1 and CDR2 (germline): SGHAT, FQNNGV. V was shortened by 7 bases and J by 2 bases, with 12 bases between the two germline ends. CDR3: CASNPLGAYNEQFF. DNA for the CDR3: TGTGCCAGCAACCCTTTGGGTGCCTACAATGAGCAGTTCTTC.

This clonotype was counted ten times or more. This chain joins TRBV7-9 and TRBJ2-1, with TRBD1 as a possible D gene (7 bases). V was trimmed by 5 bases and J by 5 bases, leaving 19 bases between them. This CDR3 spans 16 amino acids. Germline V gene data show CDR1 as SEHNR and CDR2 as FQNEAQ (reference sequence). The CDR3 reads CASSPPGGGVHNEQFF. The CDR3 DNA reads TGTGCCAGCAGCCCTCCCGGAGGGGGCGTCCACAATGAGCAGTTCTTC.

In its sample, this clonotype was seen many times. The rearrangement links TRBV20-1 to TRBJ2-5, with D unresolved. V gave up 8 bases and J gave up 2 bases, with 18 bases separating them. From germline, CDR1 is DFQATT and CDR2 SNEGSKA (reference sequence). The CDR3 covers 14 residues. In DNA, the CDR3 is TGCAGTATGTCACGTCGGGCCGATCAAGAGACCCAGTACTTC. It specifies CSMSRRADQETQYF.

This clonotype was recorded at least ten times. In nucleotides, the CDR3 is TGTGCCAGCAGTTATTTTGGGCCAGTTAGGGAAGCTTTCTTT. Translation: CASSYFGPVREAFF. The chain combines TRBV6-5 with TRBJ1-1; D is uncertain. CDR3 length: 14 amino acids. Germline V CDR1 and CDR2: MNHEY, SVGAGI. V lost 3 bases and J 8 bases, leaving 16 bases between the germline ends.

Ten or more counts support this clonotype. This chain links TRBV6-5 with TRBJ2-7; D possibly uses TRBD1 or TRBD2 (5 bases each). CDR1 is MNHEY and CDR2 is SVGAGI in the germline V gene. V lost 0 bases to trimming and J lost 5 bases, with 11 bases between them. CDR3 length: 14 amino acids. The CDR3 protein is CASSYSGRDHEQYF. CDR3 nucleotides: TGTGCCAGCAGTTACTCGGGAAGGGACCACGAGCAGTACTTC.

This clonotype was seen repeatedly, ten times or more. This chain links TRBV5-1 with TRBJ2-3, with D unresolved. V shed 0 bases and J shed 3 bases, with 8 bases lying between them. CDR1 and CDR2 from the germline V gene are SGHRS and YFSETQ. The length of the CDR3 is 14 residues. This chain's CDR3 is CASSLGYGTDTQYF. DNA for the CDR3: TGCGCCAGCAGCTTGGGATATGGGACAGATACGCAGTATTTT.

This clonotype was recorded at least ten times. The chain recombines TRBV7-7 with TRBJ2-7; 9 positions match TRBD1. CDR3 size: 15 residues. Germline V CDR1 and CDR2: SSHAT, FNYEAQ (reference sequence). V dropped 5 bases and J dropped 7; count of bases not matched to a gene: 12. The CDR3 reads CASSSGTGHFGEQYF. The CDR3 region has the DNA TGTGCCAGCAGCAGCGGGACAGGGCACTTCGGGGAGCAGTACTTC.

Many counts were recorded for this clonotype. This chain links TRBV6-1 with TRBJ2-3; 10 nucleotides align to TRBD2. The germline CDR1 and CDR2 sequences are MNHNS and SASEGT. The CDR3 loop spans 16 amino acids. With 6 bases clipped from V and 4 bases from J, the junction kept 10 bases outside the gene matches. CDR3 nucleotides: TGTGCCAGCAGCTTCGACCAGCGGGGGGGGGCAGATACGCAGTATTTT. Translated: CASSFDQRGGADTQYF.

Many counts were recorded for this clonotype. The rearrangement uses TRBV6-2 or TRBV6-3 and TRBJ2-2; unclear D gene. CDR3 length: 13 residues. CDR1 is MNHEY and CDR2 is SVGEGT in the germline V gene. V lost 5 bases and J 8 bases, leaving 12 bases between the germline ends. CDR3 sequence: CASSVITSGELFF. CDR3 nucleotide sequence: TGTGCCAGCAGTGTAATTACGAGTGGGGAGCTGTTTTTT.

Remarks on this clonotype: The junction does not match germline at one end; this may be a read error. V gene TRBV7-7 combines with J gene TRBJ1-1, with unresolved D. There are 13 residues in the CDR3. Looked up from germline, CDR1 is SSHAT and CDR2 is FNYEAQ (reference sequence). The CDR3 nucleotides are TGTGCTAGCAGCTTCAGAGTGAACACTGAAGCTTTCTTT. This codes for CASSFRVNTEAFF.

This clonotype was detected only a few times. The gene calls are TRBV5-1 and TRBJ2-5, with 8 positions matching TRBD1. This CDR3 is 15 amino acids long. Trimming removed 2 bases from V and 2 bases from J; junction bases left unmatched: 5. The germline gives CDR1 SGHRS, CDR2 YFSETQ. The CDR3 protein is CASSFVGTGQETQYF. CDR3 sequence (DNA): TGCGCCAGCAGCTTCGTAGGGACAGGTCAAGAGACCCAGTACTTC.

This clonotype was counted at least ten times. V usage is TRBV7-9 and J usage is TRBJ2-1, with D perhaps assigned TRBD1 or TRBD2 (6 bases each). Trimming removed 2 bases from V and 8 bases from J, with 10 bases in between. The germline V gene encodes CDR1 SEHNR and CDR2 FQNEAQ (reference sequence). This CDR3 spans 13 amino acids. The CDR3: CASSLTGGYEQFF. The CDR3 nucleotides are TGTGCCAGCAGCTTAACCGGGGGCTATGAGCAGTTCTTC. Drawing the rest from reference TRBV7-9 and TRBJ2-1, the complete variable domain is DTGVSQNPRHKITKRGQNVTFRCDPISEHNRLYWYRQTLGQGPEFLTYFQNEAQLEKSRLLSDRFSAERPKGSFSTLEIQRTEQGDSAMYLCASSLTGGYEQFFGPGTRLTVL.